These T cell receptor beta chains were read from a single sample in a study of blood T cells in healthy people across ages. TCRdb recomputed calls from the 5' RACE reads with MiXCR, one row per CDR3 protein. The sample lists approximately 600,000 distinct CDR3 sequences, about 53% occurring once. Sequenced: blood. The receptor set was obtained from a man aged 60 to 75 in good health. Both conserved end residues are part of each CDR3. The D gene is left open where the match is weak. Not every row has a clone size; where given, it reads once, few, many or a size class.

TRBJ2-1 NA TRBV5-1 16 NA TGCGCCAGCAGCTTGGCCCCCGGGGGCGACTACAATGAGCAGTTCTTC CASSLAPGGDYNEQFF
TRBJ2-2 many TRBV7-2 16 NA TGTGCCAGCAGCCCCCAGTGGGAGCGAGAGACCGGGGAGCTGTTTTTT CASSPQWERETGELFF
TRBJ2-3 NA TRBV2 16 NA TGTGCCAGCAGTGAAGTCTGGGGGGCTAGCACAGATACGCAGTATTTT CASSEVWGASTDTQYF
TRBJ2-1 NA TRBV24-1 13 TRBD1 TGTGCCACTTCCGGGACAGGGTCGGATGAGCAGTTCTTC CATSGTGSDEQFF
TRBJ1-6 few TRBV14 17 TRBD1 TGTGCCAGCAGCCCCCTCAGGACAGGGCCCTATAATTCACCCCTCCACTTT CASSPLRTGPYNSPLHF
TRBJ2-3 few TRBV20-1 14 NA TGCAGTGCTAGTGGGAGTGGCGGTCCAGATACGCAGTATTTT CSASGSGGPDTQYF
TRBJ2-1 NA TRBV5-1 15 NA TGCGCCAGCAGCTTGGACAGGGACTCCTACAATGAGCAGTTCTTC CASSLDRDSYNEQFF
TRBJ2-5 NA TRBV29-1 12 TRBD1 TGCAGCGTTAACAGGGGGGTGGGGACCCAGTACTTC CSVNRGVGTQYF
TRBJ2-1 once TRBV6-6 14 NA TGTGCCAGCAACGATAGGTCCCCCGACAATGAGCAGTTCTTC CASNDRSPDNEQFF
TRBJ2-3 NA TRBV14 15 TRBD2 TGTGCCAGCAGCCTCCGGCTAGCGGGTCCAGATACGCAGTATTTT CASSLRLAGPDTQYF
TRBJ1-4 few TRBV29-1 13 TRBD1 TGCAGCGTTGCGGACAGGTTTAATGAAAAACTGTTTTTT CSVADRFNEKLFF
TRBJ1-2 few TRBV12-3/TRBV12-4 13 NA TGTGCCACCGCGGGGACCGCTAACTATGGCCACACCTTC CATAGTANYGHTF
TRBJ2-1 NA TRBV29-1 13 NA TGCAGTTTCACAGGGATAAGAAACAATGAGCAGTTCTTC CSFTGIRNNEQFF
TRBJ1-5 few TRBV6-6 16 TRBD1 TGTGCCAGCAGTTACTCGACAGGGGATGGCAATCAGCCCCAGCATTTT CASSYSTGDGNQPQHF
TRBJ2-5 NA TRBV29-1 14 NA TGCAGCGTCCCCCTGCGGGGCCCCTCAGAGACCCAGTACTTC CSVPLRGPSETQYF
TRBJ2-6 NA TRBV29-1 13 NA TGCAGTGTGCGGGTTTCTGGGGCCAACGTCCTGACTTTC CSVRVSGANVLTF
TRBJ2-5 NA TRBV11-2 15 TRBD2 TGTGCCAGCAGCTTAGAGCGGGGGTACCAAGAGACCCAGTACTTC CASSLERGYQETQYF
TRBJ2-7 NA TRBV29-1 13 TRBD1 TGCAGCGTTGCCCCGACAGGGGCGTACGAGCAGTACTTC CSVAPTGAYEQYF
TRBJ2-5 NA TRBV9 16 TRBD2 TGTGCCAGCAGCGTAGATCCTAGCGGCTCGAGGGGAGCCCAGTACTTC CASSVDPSGSRGAQYF
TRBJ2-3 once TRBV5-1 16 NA TGCGCCAGCAGCCCCGCCGACATTACTGGGGCAGATACGCAGTATTTT CASSPADITGADTQYF
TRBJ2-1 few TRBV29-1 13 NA TGCAGCGTTGGGGGGCGCGGTACCAATGAGCAGTTCTTC CSVGGRGTNEQFF
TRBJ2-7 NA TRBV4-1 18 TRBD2 TGCGCCAGCAGCCAAGGGGATAGCGGGGGGTCCTCCTACAATGAGCAGTACTTC CASSQGDSGGSSYNEQYF
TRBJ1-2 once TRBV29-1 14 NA TGCAGCGTTGAAGATCCGGCAGGTTCCTATGGCTACACCTTC CSVEDPAGSYGYTF
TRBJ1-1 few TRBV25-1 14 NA TGTGCCAGCAGTGAATATCTCCAGGGAGGTGAAGCTTTCTTT CASSEYLQGGEAFF
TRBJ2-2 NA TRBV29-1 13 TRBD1 TGCAGCGTTGCTCCCCGGGACAGGGGGGAGCTGTTTTTT CSVAPRDRGELFF
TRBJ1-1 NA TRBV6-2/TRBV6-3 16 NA TGTGCCAGCACCGACCTCCCCCCGATGGAGAACACTGAAGCTTTCTTT CASTDLPPMENTEAFF
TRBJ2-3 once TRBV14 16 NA TGTGCCAGCAGCCAAGATCCGCGCAGAAGCACAGATACGCAGTATTTT CASSQDPRRSTDTQYF
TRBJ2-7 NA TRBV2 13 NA TGTGCCAGCAGTGGTGGACAGCCCTACGAGCAGTACTTC CASSGGQPYEQYF
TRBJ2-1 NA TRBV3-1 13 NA TGTGCCAGCAGTGGGCCTTCACACGCTGAGCAGTTCTTC CASSGPSHAEQFF
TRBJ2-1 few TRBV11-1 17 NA TGTGCCAGCAGCTTAGGGTTAAACCGGTTTGGGGCCAATGAGCAGTTCTTC CASSLGLNRFGANEQFF
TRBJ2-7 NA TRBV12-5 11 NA TGTGCTAGTGGTTTGGCCCACGAGCAGTACTTC CASGLAHEQYF
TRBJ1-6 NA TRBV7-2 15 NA TGTGCCAGCAGCCCACGACAGGTTAGGGATTCACCCCTCCACTTT CASSPRQVRDSPLHF
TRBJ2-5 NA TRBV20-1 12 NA TGCAGTTTTGGGGGGGCCGGAGAGACCCAGTACTTC CSFGGAGETQYF